Below, 24 T cell receptor beta chains from the same sample are listed, as sequenced in a study of T cell responses to AZD1222 COVID-19 vaccine. Measured with immunoSEQ multiplex PCR; TCRdb has only the in-frame clones, and not every one. The data contain 110,000 to 150,000 clones, roughly 88% of them seen just once; the ten biggest clones take up about 8%. This specimen consisted of peripheral blood, obtained on day 0 of AZD1222 vaccination. The receptors shown here come from an adult in good health.

This clone was recorded once. CDR3 coding DNA: TGCGCCAGCAGCGACCTGACAGGGGAGGCCCAGTACTTC. Translation: CASSDLTGEAQYF. This chain joins TRBV5-1 and TRBJ2-5; TRBD1 matches 8 bases. J was trimmed by 9 bases and V by 4 bases; bases with no gene match: 8. The CDR3 length is 13 residues. Germline V CDR1 and CDR2: SGHRS, YFSETQ.

This rearrangement joins TRBV4-1 to TRBJ2-7; 8 bases align to TRBD1. Trimming at V came to 1 base and at J to 1 base, leaving 3 bases not matched to a gene. The CDR3 has 15 amino acids. Germline assignment: CDR1 MGHRA and CDR2 YSYEKL. The CDR3 sequence: CASSQAGTGSYEQYF. The DNA of the CDR3 is TGCGCCAGCAGCCAAGCCGGGACAGGTTCCTACGAGCAGTACTTC.

The chain carries TRBV5-4 and TRBJ2-3, with D unresolved. This CDR3 has 15 amino acids. Germline V lookup: CDR1 SGHNT, CDR2 YYREEE (reference sequence). V was clipped by 0 bases and J by 3 bases, with 11 bases between them. The CDR3: CASSLASWSTDTQYF. The CDR3 DNA follows: TGTGCCAGCAGCTTGGCTAGTTGGAGTACAGATACGCAGTATTTT. Filled out from reference TRBV5-4 and TRBJ2-3, the complete variable domain reads ETGVTQSPTHLIKTRGQQVTLRCSSQSGHNTVSWYQQALGQGPQFIFQYYREEENGRGNFPPRFSGLQFPNYSSELNVNALELDDSALYLCASSLASWSTDTQYFGPGTRLTVL.

This chain links TRBV3-1 (or the pseudogene TRBV3-2) with TRBJ2-3; D might be TRBD2 (6 bases). V was clipped by 4 bases and J by 3 bases, with 20 bases between them. Germline V gene data show CDR1 as LGHDT and CDR2 as YNNKEL (reference sequence). CDR3 length: 17 residues. For the CDR3, the DNA is TGTGCCAGCAGCCCGGTGCTAAGCGGAGGGTCGACAGATACGCAGTATTTT. Translated, it gives CASSPVLSGGSTDTQYF.

V and J are TRBV11-3 and TRBJ2-7; a weak D match, TRBD1 (6 bases). V lost 6 bases, J lost 0 bases, and 12 bases lay in between. The CDR3 loop spans 14 amino acids. Germline V gene data show CDR1 as SGHNT and CDR2 as YENEEA. CDR3 in DNA: TGTGCCAGCAGTCCCCAGGGGCCCTCCTACGAGCAGTACTTC. Residues: CASSPQGPSYEQYF.

The CDR3: CASSYTTDHYEQYF. DNA for the CDR3: TGTGCCAGCAGCTACACGACGGACCACTACGAGCAGTACTTC. This chain uses TRBV7-8 with TRBJ2-7; no clear D. CDR1 is SGHVS, CDR2 FQNEAQ, per germline. Trimming cost V 4 bases and J 3 bases, with 13 bases left between them. The CDR3 is made up of 14 amino acids.

This chain links TRBV3-1 (or the pseudogene TRBV3-2) with TRBJ1-2; D is uncertain. This CDR3 spans 14 amino acids. Deletions cut 2 bases from V and 4 bases from J, with 11 bases between. In germline, CDR1 is LGHDT, CDR2 YNNKEL (reference sequence). This CDR3 is CASSQSRKPYGYTF. The CDR3 bases are TGTGCCAGCAGCCAAAGCCGGAAGCCCTATGGCTACACCTTC.

The CDR3 nucleotides are TGTGCCAGCAGCTTGGAACAGGGAGGTGCTGCAACTAATGAAAAACTGTTTTTT. It is translated as CASSLEQGGAATNEKLFF. The rearrangement links TRBV5-6 to TRBJ1-4; TRBD1 is a possible D gene (6 bases). CDR3 length: 18 residues. The germline V and J ends were trimmed by 0 bases and 0 bases, with 15 bases remaining between them. CDR1 and CDR2 from the germline V gene are SGHDT and YYEEEE.

J is TRBJ1-6 and V is TRBV2; D is undetermined. The germline gives CDR1 SNHLY, CDR2 FYNNEI. Trimming stripped 6 bases from V and 7 bases from J, with 16 bases between. This CDR3 has 15 residues. CDR3 sequence reads: CASSGLPGYNSPLHF. CDR3 bases: TGTGCCAGCAGCGGCCTCCCGGGGTACAATTCACCCCTCCACTTT.

The chain joins TRBV23-1 to TRBJ2-1, with 9 bases lining up with TRBD2. TRBV23-1 is identified as an open reading frame with a role that is uncertain. CDR3 length: 20 residues. Trimming at V came to 0 bases and at J to 1 base, leaving 13 bases not matched to a gene. The CDR3 sequence is CASSQSRAGGPSVSYNEQFF. The CDR3 nucleotides are TGCGCCAGCAGTCAATCCAGGGCGGGAGGGCCCTCGGTTTCCTACAATGAGCAGTTCTTC.

The chain has TRBV30 and TRBJ1-4; TRBD1 is a possible D gene (6 bases). The V gene lost 3 bases and the J gene lost 7 bases, with 15 bases spanning the gap. The CDR3 runs to 14 residues. Germline V lookup: CDR1 GTSNPN, CDR2 SVGIG (reference sequence). The CDR3 is CAWRRGASSEKLFF. The CDR3 bases are TGTGCCTGGAGACGGGGGGCTTCAAGTGAAAAACTGTTTTTT.

The chain employs TRBV6-5 and TRBJ2-1; tentatively, D is TRBD2 (6 bases). Trimming left V 8 bases short and J 2 bases short, with 10 bases between. The CDR3 is 13 amino acids. The germline V gene has CDR1 MNHEY and CDR2 SVGAGI. CDR3 residues: CASGGDPYNEQFF. As DNA, the CDR3 is TGTGCCAGCGGAGGGGACCCCTACAATGAGCAGTTCTTC.

This clone was seen a few times. The chain joins TRBV7-2 to TRBJ1-1, with D uncertain. V shed 7 bases and J shed 4 bases, with 13 bases lying between them. Per the germline V gene, CDR1 is SGHTA and CDR2 is FQGNSA. This CDR3 contains 13 residues. The CDR3 reads CASNRVRSTEAFF. The CDR3 bases are TGTGCCAGCAACAGAGTCCGAAGCACTGAAGCTTTCTTT.

This chain joins TRBV27 and TRBJ2-7; 7 positions match TRBD2. Germline CDR1 MNHEY, CDR2 SMNVEV (reference sequence). Germline trimming cut 3 bases from V and 3 bases from J; bases unmatched to any gene: 2. This CDR3 is built from 13 residues. The CDR3 DNA reads TGTGCCAGCAGTTTCTCTAGCGGCTACGAGCAGTACTTC. This gives the protein CASSFSSGYEQYF.

This clone was counted a single time. The chain recombines TRBV6-5 with TRBJ2-2; D is undetermined. Germline V gene lookup returns CDR1 MNHEY and CDR2 SVGAGI. CDR3 length: 11 residues. Trimming left V 6 bases short and J 4 bases short, with 3 bases between. CDR3 DNA: TGTGCCAGCAGGATCACCGGGGAGCTGTTTTTT. It yields the protein CASRITGELFF.

The chain combines TRBV6-5 with TRBJ2-5; 9 bases fit TRBD2. This CDR3 has 15 residues. CDR1 is MNHEY, CDR2 SVGAGI, per germline. The V gene end was trimmed by 5 bases and the J gene end by 5 bases; junction bases not matched to a gene: 9. Here the CDR3 reads CASSPLGTSPETQYF. The DNA of the CDR3 is TGTGCCAGCAGTCCCCTCGGGACTAGCCCCGAGACCCAGTACTTC.

The chain carries TRBV5-1 and TRBJ2-5; D perhaps matches TRBD1 (5 bases). This CDR3 has 14 residues. Trimming stripped 4 bases from V and 13 bases from J, with 23 bases between. CDR1 SGHRS and CDR2 YFSETQ come from the germline V gene. CDR3 sequence: CASSTGQQTGLGYF. The DNA of the CDR3 is TGCGCCAGCAGCACCGGCCAACAAACAGGTTTGGGGTACTTC.

The CDR3 sequence is CASSVAPGSKTQYF. CDR3 DNA: TGTGCCAGCAGCGTAGCCCCAGGATCGAAGACCCAGTACTTC. The rearrangement links TRBV9 to TRBJ2-5; D is unclear. V gave up 0 bases and J gave up 6 bases, with 12 bases separating them. CDR3 length: 14 residues. Germline-derived CDR1 and CDR2 are SGDLS and YYNGEE.

The CDR3 nucleotides read TGTGCCAGCAGCTTGGGTGGGGGGAGCTCCTACAATGAGCAGTTCTTC. Amino acids: CASSLGGGSSYNEQFF. This rearrangement joins TRBV5-4 to TRBJ2-1; D may be TRBD2 (6 bases). This CDR3 comprises 16 residues. CDR1 SGHNT and CDR2 YYREEE come from the germline V gene (reference sequence). Trimming took 0 bases from V and 0 from J, leaving 10 bases between them.

This sequence joins TRBV7-8 and TRBJ1-3; D unclear. The CDR3 totals 14 residues. V was trimmed by 3 bases and J by 0 bases, leaving 6 bases between them. The germline V gene has CDR1 SGHVS and CDR2 FQNEAQ. This chain's CDR3 is CASSFFLSGNTIYF. For the CDR3, the DNA is TGTGCCAGCAGCTTTTTCCTCTCTGGAAACACCATATATTTT.

The J gene is TRBJ1-1, the V gene TRBV28, with unresolved D. V was clipped by 6 bases and J by 2 bases, with 13 bases between them. CDR1 MDHEN and CDR2 SYDVKM come from the germline V gene. CDR3 length: 14 residues. CDR3 loop: CASRSAMGNTEAFF. The CDR3 nucleotides read TGTGCCAGCAGGTCAGCGATGGGCAACACTGAAGCTTTCTTT.

This sequence joins TRBV30 and TRBJ1-1; 9 bases align to TRBD1. Germline CDR1 is GTSNPN and CDR2 is SVGIG (reference sequence). The CDR3 length is 14 residues. Losses at the gene ends were 3 bases for V and 11 bases for J; bases not matched to a gene: 13. The CDR3 region is CAWRDRGFTRKAFF. In nucleotides, the CDR3 is TGTGCCTGGAGGGACAGGGGATTTACCCGGAAGGCTTTCTTT.

The V call is TRBV30, the J call TRBJ1-4, with no clear D. The V end was cut by 2 bases, the J end by 7 bases, with 8 bases between. The CDR3 is 12 amino acids. Germline lookup yields CDR1 GTSNPN and CDR2 SVGIG (reference sequence). The CDR3 DNA reads as TGTGCCTGGAGTCTATCAGGTGAAAAACTGTTTTTT. Its protein product is CAWSLSGEKLFF.

The chain carries TRBV29-1 and TRBJ1-4, with D possibly matching TRBD1 (6 bases). From germline, CDR1 is SQVTM and CDR2 ANQGSEA. V lost 3 bases, J lost 5 bases, and 10 bases lay in between. CDR3 length: 13 residues. The CDR3 DNA sequence: TGCAGCGTTGAGGAAGGGGGGAATGAAAAACTGTTTTTT. It is translated as CSVEEGGNEKLFF.